This T cell receptor (beta chain) was sequenced during a study of regulatory T cells in long-lasting Graves disease. Study-wide results and caveats: TRBV28 was favored in persistent disease, as were TRBJ1-2 and TRBJ2-5. Limited samples may have lowered accuracy. Persistent-disease Graves' patients showed less TCR diversity than new cases.

As concerns this clonotype: Antigen specificity is unknown.

Relying on iRepertoire HTBI primers and Arm-PCR of CDR3 regions, the team built TCR beta libraries. TCRdb passed the multiplex PCR reads through MiXCR, listing each CDR3 protein once. The table lists about half a million distinct CDR3 sequences, approximately 23% of them singletons. The time point denotes: persistent/refractory GD, antithyroid drugs over 5 years with positive TRAb. Making the TCR library involved RNA that had been extracted from PBMCs. Germline CDR1 is SGHTA and CDR2 is FQGNSA. The CDR3 totals 15 residues. Trimming removed 5 bases from V and 5 bases from J, with 18 bases in between. V and J are TRBV7-2 and TRBJ1-2; D may be TRBD1 (5 bases). The TCR comes from a female donor with Graves disease. The source was peripheral blood mononuclear cells (PBMCs), collected when the disease was refractory, from a patient treated with antithyroid drugs. Here the CDR3 DNA reads TGTGCCAGCAGCCCACCTGGGGGGGTTCGGTATGGCTACACCTTC. It encodes CASSPPGGVRYGYTF.